This T cell receptor (beta chain) is drawn from a study of CD8 T cells in Susac syndrome. Negative isolation yielded CD8+ and CD4+ T cells; FACS enriched TEMRA cells. The authors reverse transcribed roughly 0.45 to 1 ug RNA with random hexamers. TCRdb independently ran MiXCR on the immunoSEQ multiplex PCR reads; one entry per CDR3 protein. The data contain approximately 130,000 distinct CDR3 sequences, about 90% of them singletons. This clonotype showed up just a few times. V dropped 4 bases and J dropped 2; count of bases not matched to a gene: 9. CDR3 length equals 15 residues. Germline V lookup: CDR1 SQVTM, CDR2 ANQGSEA.

The chain has TRBV29-1 and TRBJ1-1; 8 bases fit TRBD1. The clonotype comes from a human donor with multiple sclerosis. Sequencing was done on a sample of CD8+ T cells from PBMCs. The chain's CDR3 is CSVVNRGGDNTEAFF. In DNA form, the CDR3 reads TGCAGCGTTGTGAACAGGGGGGGGGATAACACTGAAGCTTTCTTT.